A selection of T cell receptor beta chains follows, all from one sample in a study of blood T cell repertoires in COVID-19. This table comes from immunoSEQ multiplex PCR, and its TCRdb copy is limited to in-frame clones, with some not included. The table shows tens of thousands of clones, with 70% to 90% occurring only once. Material for sequencing was peripheral blood. These TCRs come from a man in his sixties with COVID-19, enrolled during active disease. Both conserved end residues are part of each CDR3. Each record gives: clone size, D gene, J gene, V gene, CDR3 DNA, CDR3 protein. The D gene is left open where the match is weak. The listing skips clone size in some rows; elsewhere it reads once, few, many or a size class.

size: -
D: -
J: TRBJ2-7
V: TRBV11-2
DNA: TGTGCCAGCAGCTTAGGCACAGGCGACAGGTACGAGCAGTACTTC
CDR3: CASSLGTGDRYEQYF

size: once
D: -
J: TRBJ2-2
V: TRBV7-8
DNA: TGTGCCAGCAGCTTAGCGCGGGTATCGAACACCGGGGAGCTGTTTTTT
CDR3: CASSLARVSNTGELFF

size: -
D: -
J: TRBJ2-1
V: TRBV6-2/TRBV6-3
DNA: TGTGCCAGCAGTTACTTACGGGGAGGCGATGAGCAGTTCTTC
CDR3: CASSYLRGGDEQFF

size: -
D: -
J: TRBJ1-1
V: TRBV3-1/TRBV3-2
DNA: TGTGCCAGCAGCCAAGGGGCTTTGCATGTCACTGAAGCTTTCTTT
CDR3: CASSQGALHVTEAFF

size: once
D: TRBD1
J: TRBJ2-6
V: TRBV19
DNA: TGTGCCAGTAGTTCGGGACAGGGGACGAGAGAAGGGGCCAACGTCCTGACTTTC
CDR3: CASSSGQGTREGANVLTF

size: -
D: -
J: TRBJ2-7
V: TRBV6-2/TRBV6-3
DNA: TGTGCCAGCAGTCCCCAAGGCGCGGAAAACTCCTACGAGCAGTACTTC
CDR3: CASSPQGAENSYEQYF

size: -
D: TRBD2
J: TRBJ2-3
V: TRBV5-1
DNA: TGCGCCAGCAGCTTGGCGGGAGGGCCTGGAGATACGCAGTATTTT
CDR3: CASSLAGGPGDTQYF

size: -
D: -
J: TRBJ1-3
V: TRBV5-5
DNA: TGTGCCAGCAGCGATCCAGGGGTGGTCTCTGGAAACACCATATATTTT
CDR3: CASSDPGVVSGNTIYF

size: -
D: TRBD1
J: TRBJ1-2
V: TRBV7-2
DNA: TGTGCCAGCAGCCAAGGGGGCAACTATGGCTACACCTTC
CDR3: CASSQGGNYGYTF

size: -
D: TRBD2
J: TRBJ2-1
V: TRBV27
DNA: TGTGCCAGCAGTTCCGGGACTAGCGGGAGAAATGAGCAGTTCTTC
CDR3: CASSSGTSGRNEQFF

size: -
D: -
J: TRBJ1-2
V: TRBV29-1
DNA: TGCAGCGTTGACAAGGACACCGGCTATGGCTACACCTTC
CDR3: CSVDKDTGYGYTF

size: -
D: -
J: TRBJ2-1
V: TRBV10-1
DNA: TGCGCCAGCAAAAGTTGGGAAGAAGCGGCAAAGTGTAATGAGCAGTTCTTC
CDR3: CASKSWEEAAKCNEQFF

size: -
D: -
J: TRBJ1-4
V: TRBV19
DNA: TGTGCCAGTAGTATTACTTCCTTAACTAATGAAAAACTGTTTTTT
CDR3: CASSITSLTNEKLFF

size: -
D: TRBD2
J: TRBJ2-1
V: TRBV19
DNA: TGTGCCAGTAGTCGATGGACTAGCGGGAGGCCCACTCACAATGAGCAGTTCTTC
CDR3: CASSRWTSGRPTHNEQFF

size: -
D: TRBD1
J: TRBJ2-3
V: TRBV2
DNA: TGTGCCAGCAGGGCCAAGGACAGGGGGAGACGGCGCGAAGATACGCAGTATTTT
CDR3: CASRAKDRGRRREDTQYF

size: -
D: TRBD1
J: TRBJ2-5
V: TRBV11-2
DNA: TGTGCCAGCAGCTTAGACCGCAGGACAGGGGAAGAGACCCAGTACTTC
CDR3: CASSLDRRTGEETQYF

size: -
D: -
J: TRBJ2-2
V: TRBV18
DNA: TGTGCCAGCTCACTTGGGGCCTCGAACACCGGGGAGCTGTTTTTT
CDR3: CASSLGASNTGELFF

size: few
D: TRBD1
J: TRBJ1-4
V: TRBV2
DNA: TGTGCCAGCAGTCGAACAGGGGCGGTCGGTGAAAAACTGTTTTTT
CDR3: CASSRTGAVGEKLFF

size: -
D: -
J: TRBJ1-1
V: TRBV6-2/TRBV6-3
DNA: TGTGCCAGCAGTAACTATCAGGGTTTTGAAGCTTTCTTT
CDR3: CASSNYQGFEAFF

size: -
D: TRBD1
J: TRBJ1-1
V: TRBV7-6
DNA: TGTGCCAGCAGCTTAACAGGGGGGGTGAACACTGAAGCTTTCTTT
CDR3: CASSLTGGVNTEAFF

size: -
D: -
J: TRBJ2-1
V: TRBV4-2
DNA: TGTGCCAGCAGCCAAGATCTTGCGGAGACAGCCTACAATGAGCAGTTCTTC
CDR3: CASSQDLAETAYNEQFF

size: once
D: TRBD2
J: TRBJ2-3
V: TRBV9
DNA: TGTGCCAGCAGCCAAAGCCTAGCGGGAGGTACGCAGTATTTT
CDR3: CASSQSLAGGTQYF

size: -
D: -
J: TRBJ2-1
V: TRBV4-1
DNA: TGCGCCAGCAGCCCTTCCATCGGGGACACGCAGTTCTTC
CDR3: CASSPSIGDTQFF

size: -
D: TRBD1
J: TRBJ1-2
V: TRBV5-1
DNA: TGCGCCAGCAGCTCAGCAGGACAGGGGCACTATGGCTACACCTTC
CDR3: CASSSAGQGHYGYTF

size: -
D: -
J: TRBJ1-4
V: TRBV5-8
DNA: TGTGCCAGCAGCTTGGGGCAGGGATCCGAAAAACTGTTTTTT
CDR3: CASSLGQGSEKLFF

size: -
D: -
J: TRBJ1-6
V: TRBV2
DNA: TGTGCCAGCAGTCCCGAAGGGAGGCATGGTTCACCCCTCCACTTT
CDR3: CASSPEGRHGSPLHF

size: -
D: -
J: TRBJ1-5
V: TRBV18
DNA: TGTGCCAGCTCACCTAGTGCCACGACCCACGGGGCCCAGCATTTT
CDR3: CASSPSATTHGAQHF

size: once
D: TRBD2
J: TRBJ2-7
V: TRBV5-1
DNA: TGCGCCAGCAGCTTGGGGACTAGCGGGGTTTACGAGCAGTACTTC
CDR3: CASSLGTSGVYEQYF

size: -
D: TRBD2
J: TRBJ2-1
V: TRBV27
DNA: TGTGCCAGCAGTTCCCGACTAGCGGGAAGGGGTAGGTCCTACAATGAGCAGTTCTTC
CDR3: CASSSRLAGRGRSYNEQFF

size: -
D: TRBD2
J: TRBJ2-7
V: TRBV14
DNA: TGTGCCAGCAGACAACGAGGGGAGGGGTACGAGCAGTACTTC
CDR3: CASRQRGEGYEQYF

size: few
D: TRBD1
J: TRBJ1-2
V: TRBV3-1/TRBV3-2
DNA: TGTGCCAGCAGCCACACAGGGGAGCTTAGAGGCTACACCTTC
CDR3: CASSHTGELRGYTF

size: -
D: -
J: TRBJ1-2
V: TRBV4-2
DNA: TGTGCCAGCAGCCAAGAAACAGGGCTCAACTATGGCTACACCTTC
CDR3: CASSQETGLNYGYTF

size: -
D: -
J: TRBJ1-2
V: TRBV5-4
DNA: TGTGCCTTTCAGGTCTCGGGATCTGGCTACACCTTC
CDR3: CAFQVSGSGYTF

size: -
D: -
J: TRBJ1-5
V: TRBV28
DNA: TGTGCCAGCAGTTTAACAGACAGGAGGAGCAATCAGCCCCAGCATTTT
CDR3: CASSLTDRRSNQPQHF

size: -
D: TRBD2
J: TRBJ2-7
V: TRBV19
DNA: TGTGCCAGTAGTATAGATGTCGGGACTAGAAGCGAGCAGTACTTC
CDR3: CASSIDVGTRSEQYF

size: -
D: TRBD2
J: TRBJ2-1
V: TRBV20-1
DNA: TGCAGTGCTAGTGGGGTAGCGGGAAGTAATGAGCAGTTCTTC
CDR3: CSASGVAGSNEQFF

size: few
D: -
J: TRBJ2-7
V: TRBV7-9
DNA: TGTGCCAGCAGCTTAGCGCGTGATAACGAGCAGTACTTC
CDR3: CASSLARDNEQYF

size: once
D: TRBD2
J: TRBJ2-1
V: TRBV27
DNA: TGTGCCGCCCGGCTCGGGAGGTCAGGTGAGCAGTTCTTC
CDR3: CAARLGRSGEQFF

size: few
D: -
J: TRBJ1-5
V: TRBV28
DNA: TGTGCCAGCAGCTCACTGCCCCCAGGAGGTACGCGCAATCAGCCCCAGCATTTT
CDR3: CASSSLPPGGTRNQPQHF

size: -
D: -
J: TRBJ1-5
V: TRBV4-2
DNA: TGTGCCAGCAGCCCTTCGACGCGGGATCAGCCCCAGCATTTT
CDR3: CASSPSTRDQPQHF

size: once
D: -
J: TRBJ1-3
V: TRBV2
DNA: TGTGCCAGCAGTGAAGGGCGGGGAAACACCATATATTTT
CDR3: CASSEGRGNTIYF

size: -
D: TRBD2
J: TRBJ2-2
V: TRBV5-1
DNA: TGCGCCAGCAGCTTAGCCCCGACTAGCGGGAGGCACACCGGGGAGCTGTTTTTT
CDR3: CASSLAPTSGRHTGELFF

size: -
D: -
J: TRBJ2-2
V: TRBV29-1
DNA: TGCAGCGTTCACGGGGGTAAAGAGGACACCGGGGAGCTGTTTTTT
CDR3: CSVHGGKEDTGELFF

size: -
D: TRBD1
J: TRBJ1-6
V: TRBV11-2
DNA: TGTGCCAGCAGCTTAGAGGGACAGGGGTCGTCACCCCTCCACTTT
CDR3: CASSLEGQGSSPLHF

size: -
D: -
J: TRBJ1-4
V: TRBV18
DNA: TGTGCCAGCTCACCACTCAAAGACAGCCTTAATGAAAAACTGTTTTTT
CDR3: CASSPLKDSLNEKLFF